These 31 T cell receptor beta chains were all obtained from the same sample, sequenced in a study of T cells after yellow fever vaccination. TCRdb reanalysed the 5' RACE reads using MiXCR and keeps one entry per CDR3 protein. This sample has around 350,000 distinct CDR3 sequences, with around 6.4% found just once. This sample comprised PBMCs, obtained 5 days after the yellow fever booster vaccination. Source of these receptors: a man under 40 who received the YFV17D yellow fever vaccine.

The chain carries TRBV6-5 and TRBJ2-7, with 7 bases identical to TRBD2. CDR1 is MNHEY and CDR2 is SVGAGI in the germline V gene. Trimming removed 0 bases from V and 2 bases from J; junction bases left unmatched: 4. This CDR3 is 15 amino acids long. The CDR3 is CASSYSPSGPYEQYF. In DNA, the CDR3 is TGTGCCAGCAGTTACTCGCCTAGCGGCCCCTACGAGCAGTACTTC.

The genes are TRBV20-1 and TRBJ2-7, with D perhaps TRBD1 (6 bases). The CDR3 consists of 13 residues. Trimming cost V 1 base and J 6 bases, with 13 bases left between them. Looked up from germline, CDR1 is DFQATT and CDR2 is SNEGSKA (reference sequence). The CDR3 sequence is CSARAPTGSEQYF. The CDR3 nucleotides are TGCAGTGCTAGAGCCCCAACAGGGTCCGAGCAGTACTTC.

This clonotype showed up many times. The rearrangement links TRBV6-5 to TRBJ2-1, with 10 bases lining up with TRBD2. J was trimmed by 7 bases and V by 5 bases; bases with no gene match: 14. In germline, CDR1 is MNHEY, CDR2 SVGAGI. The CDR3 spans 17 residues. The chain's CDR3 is CASSLLGGSGRLNEQFF. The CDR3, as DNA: TGTGCCAGCAGTCTCCTTGGAGGTAGCGGGAGGTTGAATGAGCAGTTCTTC.

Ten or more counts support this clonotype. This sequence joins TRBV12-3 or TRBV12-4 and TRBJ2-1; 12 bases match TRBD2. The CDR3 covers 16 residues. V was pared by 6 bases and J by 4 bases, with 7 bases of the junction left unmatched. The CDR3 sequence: CASSHGLAGIYNEQFF. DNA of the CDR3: TGTGCCAGCAGCCACGGACTAGCGGGGATATACAATGAGCAGTTCTTC.

The CDR3: CASSFDIHNEQFF. The CDR3 nucleotides read TGTGCCAGCAGTTTCGACATTCACAATGAGCAGTTCTTC. The chain joins TRBV28 to TRBJ2-1; the D is unclear. Germline CDR1 MDHEN, CDR2 SYDVKM. The V and J ends lost 3 bases and 5 bases respectively, with 8 bases between them. The CDR3 is 13 amino acids.

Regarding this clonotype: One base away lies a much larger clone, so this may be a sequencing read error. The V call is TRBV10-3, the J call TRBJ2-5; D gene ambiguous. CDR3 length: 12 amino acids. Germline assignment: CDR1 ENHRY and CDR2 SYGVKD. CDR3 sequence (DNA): TGTGACATCAGTGACGGGCCTGGGACCCAGTACTTC. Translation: CDISDGPGTQYF.

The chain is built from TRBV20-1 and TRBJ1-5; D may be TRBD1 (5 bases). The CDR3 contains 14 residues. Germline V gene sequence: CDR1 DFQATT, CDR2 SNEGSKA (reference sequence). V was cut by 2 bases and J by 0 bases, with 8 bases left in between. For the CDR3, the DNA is TGCAGTGCTAGAAAACAGGTTAGCAATCAGCCCCAGCATTTT. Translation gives CSARKQVSNQPQHF.

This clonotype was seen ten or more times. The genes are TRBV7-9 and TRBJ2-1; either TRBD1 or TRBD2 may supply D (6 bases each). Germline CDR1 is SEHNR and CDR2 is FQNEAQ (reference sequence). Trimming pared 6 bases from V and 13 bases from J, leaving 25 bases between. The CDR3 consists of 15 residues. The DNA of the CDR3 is TGTGCCAGCAGTCAATTAGTCGAGACAGGCGGGACCCAGTTCTTC. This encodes CASSQLVETGGTQFF.

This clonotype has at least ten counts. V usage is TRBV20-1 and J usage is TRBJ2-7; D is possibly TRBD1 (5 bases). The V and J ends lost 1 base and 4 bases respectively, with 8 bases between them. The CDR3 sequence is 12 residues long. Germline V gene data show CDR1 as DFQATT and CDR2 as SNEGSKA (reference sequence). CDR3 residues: CSARGRGYEQYF. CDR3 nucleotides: TGCAGTGCTAGAGGAAGGGGATACGAGCAGTACTTC.

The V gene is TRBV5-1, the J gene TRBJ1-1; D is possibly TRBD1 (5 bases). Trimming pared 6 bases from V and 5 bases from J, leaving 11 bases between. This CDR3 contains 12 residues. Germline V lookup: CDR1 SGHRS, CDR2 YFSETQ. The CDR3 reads CASKREGTEAFF. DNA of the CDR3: TGCGCCAGCAAGAGGGAGGGGACTGAAGCTTTCTTT.

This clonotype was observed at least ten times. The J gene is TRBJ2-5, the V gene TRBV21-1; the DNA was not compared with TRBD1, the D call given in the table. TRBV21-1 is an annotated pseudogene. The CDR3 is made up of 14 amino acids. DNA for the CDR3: TGTGCCAGCAGCACGCGCGGGACAGAAGAGACCCAGTACTTC. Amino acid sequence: CASSTRGTEETQYF.

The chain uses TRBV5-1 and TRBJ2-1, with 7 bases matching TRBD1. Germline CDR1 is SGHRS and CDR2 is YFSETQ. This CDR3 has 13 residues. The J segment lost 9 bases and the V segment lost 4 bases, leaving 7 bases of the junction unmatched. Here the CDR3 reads CASSGDSLGEQFF. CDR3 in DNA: TGCGCCAGCAGCGGGGACAGTTTGGGTGAGCAGTTCTTC.

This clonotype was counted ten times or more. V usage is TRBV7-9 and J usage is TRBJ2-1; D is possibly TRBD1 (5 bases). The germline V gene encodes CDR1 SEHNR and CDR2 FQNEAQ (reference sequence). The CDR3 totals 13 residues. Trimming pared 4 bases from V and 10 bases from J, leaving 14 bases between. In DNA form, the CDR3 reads TGTGCCAGCAGCTCTATAGAGGCAGGGGAGCAGTTCTTC. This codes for CASSSIEAGEQFF.

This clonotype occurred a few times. CDR3 in DNA: TGTGCCAGCAGCGTAAGAGGCGGGAGGGAGCAGTTCTTC. Protein sequence: CASSVRGGREQFF. The chain has TRBV9 and TRBJ2-1; 8 bases match TRBD2. In germline, CDR1 is SGDLS, CDR2 YYNGEE. V dropped 1 base and J dropped 10; count of bases not matched to a gene: 4. The CDR3 has 13 amino acids. Variable domain in full (rest from reference TRBV9 and TRBJ2-1): DSGVTQTPKHLITATGQRVTLRCSPRSGDLSVYWYQQSLDQGLQFLIQYYNGEERAKGNILERFSAQQFPDLHSELNLSSLELGDSALYFCASSVRGGREQFFGPGTRLTVL.

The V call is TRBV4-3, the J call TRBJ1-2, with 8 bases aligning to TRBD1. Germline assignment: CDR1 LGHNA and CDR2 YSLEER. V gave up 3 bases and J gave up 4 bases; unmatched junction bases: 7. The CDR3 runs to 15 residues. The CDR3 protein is CASSQGTGMIYGYTF. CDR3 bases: TGCGCCAGCAGCCAGGGGACAGGAATGATCTATGGCTACACCTTC.

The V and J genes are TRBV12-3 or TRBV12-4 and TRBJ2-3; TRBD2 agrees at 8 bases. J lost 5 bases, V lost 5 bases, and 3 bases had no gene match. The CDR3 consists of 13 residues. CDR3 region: CASSMTSVDTQYF. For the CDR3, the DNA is TGTGCCAGCAGTATGACTAGCGTAGATACGCAGTATTTT.

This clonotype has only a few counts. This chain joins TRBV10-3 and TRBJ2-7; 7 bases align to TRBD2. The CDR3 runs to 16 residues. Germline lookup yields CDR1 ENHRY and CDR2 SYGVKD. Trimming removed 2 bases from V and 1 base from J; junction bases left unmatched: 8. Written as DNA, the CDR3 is TGTGCCATCAGTGAGCCTCGGGACTACCTGTCCTACGAGCAGTACTTC. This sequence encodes CAISEPRDYLSYEQYF.

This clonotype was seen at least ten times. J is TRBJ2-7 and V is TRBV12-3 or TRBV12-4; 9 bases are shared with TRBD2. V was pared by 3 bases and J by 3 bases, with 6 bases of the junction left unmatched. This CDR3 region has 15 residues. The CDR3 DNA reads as TGTGCCAGCAGTTTGGGGGGACTAGCTAACTACGAGCAGTACTTC. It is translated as CASSLGGLANYEQYF.

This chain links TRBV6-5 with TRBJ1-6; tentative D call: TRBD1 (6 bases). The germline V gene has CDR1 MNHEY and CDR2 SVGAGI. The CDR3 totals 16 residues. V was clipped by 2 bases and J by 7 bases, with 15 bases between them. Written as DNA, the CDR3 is TGTGCCAGCAGTTACCCTCTGGACAGCCCCAATTCACCCCTCCACTTT. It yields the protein CASSYPLDSPNSPLHF.

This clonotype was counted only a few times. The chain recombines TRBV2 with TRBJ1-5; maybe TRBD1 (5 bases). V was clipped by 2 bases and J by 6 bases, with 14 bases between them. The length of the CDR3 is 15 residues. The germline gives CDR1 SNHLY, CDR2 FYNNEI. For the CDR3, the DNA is TGTGCCAGCAGTGAACAGGGTCTCGGACGTCAGCCCCAGCATTTT. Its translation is CASSEQGLGRQPQHF.

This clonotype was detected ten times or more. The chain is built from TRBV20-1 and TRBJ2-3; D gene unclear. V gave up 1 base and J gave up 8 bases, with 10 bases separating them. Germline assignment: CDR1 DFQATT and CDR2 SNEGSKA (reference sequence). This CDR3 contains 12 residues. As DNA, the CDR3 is TGCAGTGCTAGAGGTCCCCGAGTTACGCAGTATTTT. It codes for CSARGPRVTQYF.

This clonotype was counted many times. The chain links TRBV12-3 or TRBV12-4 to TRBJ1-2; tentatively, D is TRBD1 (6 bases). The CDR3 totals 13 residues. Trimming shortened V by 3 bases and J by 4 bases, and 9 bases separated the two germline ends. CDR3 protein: CASSLGGLYGYTF. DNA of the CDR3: TGTGCCAGCAGTTTGGGGGGCCTCTATGGCTACACCTTC.

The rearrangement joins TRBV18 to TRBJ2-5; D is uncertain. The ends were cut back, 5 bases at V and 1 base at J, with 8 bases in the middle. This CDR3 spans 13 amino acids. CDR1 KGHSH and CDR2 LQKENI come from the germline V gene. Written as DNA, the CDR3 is TGTGCCAGCTCAGGGGTTCTCCAAGAGACCCAGTACTTC. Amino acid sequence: CASSGVLQETQYF.

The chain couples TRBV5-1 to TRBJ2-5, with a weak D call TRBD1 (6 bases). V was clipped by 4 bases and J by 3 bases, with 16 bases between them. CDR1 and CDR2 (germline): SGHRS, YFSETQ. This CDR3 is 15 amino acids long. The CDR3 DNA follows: TGCGCCAGCAGCCCTTTTGGACAGAGAGAAGAGACCCAGTACTTC. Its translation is CASSPFGQREETQYF.

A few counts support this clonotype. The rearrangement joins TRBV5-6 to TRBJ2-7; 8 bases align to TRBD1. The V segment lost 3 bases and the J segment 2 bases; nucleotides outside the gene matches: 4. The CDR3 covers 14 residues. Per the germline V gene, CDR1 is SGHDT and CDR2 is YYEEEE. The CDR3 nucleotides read TGTGCCAGCAGCTGGGGGACAGGTCCCTACGAGCAGTACTTC. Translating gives CASSWGTGPYEQYF.

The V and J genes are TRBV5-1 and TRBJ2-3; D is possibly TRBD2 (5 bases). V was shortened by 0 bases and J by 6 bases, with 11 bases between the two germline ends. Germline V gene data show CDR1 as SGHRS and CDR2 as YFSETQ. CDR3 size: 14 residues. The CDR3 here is CASSLASPGDTQYF. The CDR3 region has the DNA TGCGCCAGCAGCTTGGCTTCTCCGGGGGATACGCAGTATTTT. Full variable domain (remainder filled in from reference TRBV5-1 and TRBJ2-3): KAGVTQTPRYLIKTRGQQVTLSCSPISGHRSVSWYQQTPGQGLQFLFEYFSETQRNKGNFPGRFSGRQFSNSRSEMNVSTLELGDSALYLCASSLASPGDTQYFGPGTRLTVL.

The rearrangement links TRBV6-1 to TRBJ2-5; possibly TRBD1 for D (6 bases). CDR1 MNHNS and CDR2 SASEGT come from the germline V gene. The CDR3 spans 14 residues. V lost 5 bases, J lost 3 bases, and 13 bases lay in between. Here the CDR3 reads CASSLGQSKETQYF. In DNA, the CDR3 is TGTGCCAGCAGTCTAGGACAGTCGAAAGAGACCCAGTACTTC.

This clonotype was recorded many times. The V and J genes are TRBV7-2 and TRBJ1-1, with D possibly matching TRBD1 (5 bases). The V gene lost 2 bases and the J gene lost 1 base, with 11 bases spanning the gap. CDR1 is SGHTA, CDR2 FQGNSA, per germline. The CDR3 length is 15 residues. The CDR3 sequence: CASSLNGQGNTEAFF. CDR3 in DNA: TGTGCCAGCAGCTTAAACGGCCAGGGGAACACTGAAGCTTTCTTT.

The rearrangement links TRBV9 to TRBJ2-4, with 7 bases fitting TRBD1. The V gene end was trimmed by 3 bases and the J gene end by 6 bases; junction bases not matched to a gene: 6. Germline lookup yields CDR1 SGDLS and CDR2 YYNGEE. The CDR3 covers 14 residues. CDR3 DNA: TGTGCCAGCAGCGACCGGGACAGTGGAAACATTCAGTACTTC. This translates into CASSDRDSGNIQYF.

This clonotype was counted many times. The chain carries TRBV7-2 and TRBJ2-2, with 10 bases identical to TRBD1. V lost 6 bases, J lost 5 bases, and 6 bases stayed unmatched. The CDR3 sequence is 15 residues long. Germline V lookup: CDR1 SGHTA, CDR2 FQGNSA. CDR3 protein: CASRDRGQFTGELFF. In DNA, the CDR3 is TGTGCCAGCAGAGACAGGGGGCAGTTTACCGGGGAGCTGTTTTTT.

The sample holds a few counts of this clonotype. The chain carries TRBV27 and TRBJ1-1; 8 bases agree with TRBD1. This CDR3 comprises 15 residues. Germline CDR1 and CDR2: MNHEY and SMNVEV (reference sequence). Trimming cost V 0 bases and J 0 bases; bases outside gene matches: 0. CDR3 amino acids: CASSLSTGVNTEAFF. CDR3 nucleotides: TGTGCCAGCAGTTTATCGACAGGGGTGAACACTGAAGCTTTCTTT.